A selection of T cell receptor beta chains follows, all from one sample in a study of CD8 T cells in ankylosing spondylitis. TCRdb re-derived calls from the 5' RACE reads in MiXCR, one entry per CDR3 protein. The data hold about 500,000 distinct CDR3 sequences, with about 13% observed a single time. Sequencing was done on a sample of blood, either unsorted or a sorted T cell fraction (not recorded which). The source is a male donor with ankylosing spondylitis. The CDR3 runs from the conserved cysteine through the conserved F or W. Fields, in order: D gene, V gene, CDR3 protein. A D gene is named only where the DNA matches it firmly.

D gene: NA
V gene: TRBV20-1
CDR3 protein: CSARGGRSTNEKLFF

D gene: TRBD2
V gene: TRBV10-2
CDR3 protein: CASSEASGVLGEQFF

D gene: TRBD2
V gene: TRBV10-3
CDR3 protein: CAISTGTSGRADTQYF

D gene: NA
V gene: TRBV11-2
CDR3 protein: CASSLVFLSSTDTQYF

D gene: NA
V gene: TRBV7-6
CDR3 protein: CASTLGASETQYF

D gene: TRBD2
V gene: TRBV24-1
CDR3 protein: CATSDSLAGELNTQYF

D gene: NA
V gene: TRBV6-1
CDR3 protein: CASSARARDDTQYF

D gene: NA
V gene: TRBV10-1
CDR3 protein: CASSEGESFTEAFF

D gene: TRBD2
V gene: TRBV20-1
CDR3 protein: CSALGLAGMSNEQFF

D gene: NA
V gene: TRBV20-1
CDR3 protein: CTARIRGPTDTQYF

D gene: TRBD1
V gene: TRBV7-8
CDR3 protein: CASINFDRVTYNEQFF

D gene: NA
V gene: TRBV27
CDR3 protein: CASSLRLGEQYF

D gene: TRBD1
V gene: TRBV20-1
CDR3 protein: CSGAPDRVWDNEQFF

D gene: NA
V gene: TRBV18
CDR3 protein: CASSPERSYMNTEAFF

D gene: NA
V gene: TRBV20-1
CDR3 protein: CSILGGEQFF

D gene: TRBD1
V gene: TRBV29-1
CDR3 protein: CSALPGQGYTEAFF

D gene: NA
V gene: TRBV3-1
CDR3 protein: CASSQGGAGEAFF

D gene: NA
V gene: TRBV11-2
CDR3 protein: CASSFEGVAEETQYF

D gene: NA
V gene: TRBV2
CDR3 protein: CASSEVPDPSSYNEQFF

D gene: NA
V gene: TRBV18
CDR3 protein: CASSPIGAADTDTQYF

D gene: TRBD1
V gene: TRBV5-1
CDR3 protein: CASSLEQGQDGYTF